This is a list of T cell receptor beta chains from one sample in a study of T-cell reconstitution after alpha-beta-depleted transplantation in children. TCRdb fed the PCR reads into MiXCR, producing one record per CDR3 protein. The top ten hold 4.5% to 7% of the sample, which has around 400,000 distinct CDR3 sequences, approximately 10% seen once. The sequencing here drew on PBMCs from the stem cell graft donor, taken from the stem cell graft. These receptors were collected from a human donor who donated a stem cell graft to a child with acute myeloid leukemia. Each CDR3 is given with its conserved first and last residue. The D gene is left open where the match is weak. Only part of the rows carry a size: once, few, many, or a class if the clone is expanded.

len: 18; d_gene: .; v_gene: TRBV11-2; abundance: few; j_gene: TRBJ1-4; CDR3aa: CASSLGAQTPPTNEKLFF; CDR3nt: TGTGCCAGCAGCCTAGGGGCACAAACTCCTCCAACTAATGAAAAACTGTTTTTT
len: 14; d_gene: .; v_gene: TRBV7-3; abundance: few; j_gene: TRBJ2-5; CDR3aa: CASSLGPLQETQYF; CDR3nt: TGTGCCAGCAGCCTCGGACCGCTCCAAGAGACCCAGTACTTC
len: 14; d_gene: .; v_gene: TRBV6-5; abundance: .; j_gene: TRBJ1-1; CDR3aa: CASSYDSTNTEAFF; CDR3nt: TGTGCCAGCAGTTACGACAGCACGAACACTGAAGCTTTCTTT
len: 15; d_gene: TRBD2; v_gene: TRBV5-1; abundance: few; j_gene: TRBJ2-7; CDR3aa: CASSLRTSGYYEQYF; CDR3nt: TGCGCCAGCAGCCTGAGGACTAGCGGGTACTACGAGCAGTACTTC
len: 14; d_gene: .; v_gene: TRBV24-1; abundance: few; j_gene: TRBJ2-3; CDR3aa: CATSDPGVADTQYF; CDR3nt: TGTGCCACCAGTGATCCGGGGGTGGCAGATACGCAGTATTTT
len: 14; d_gene: .; v_gene: TRBV20-1; abundance: .; j_gene: TRBJ2-1; CDR3aa: CSALARTSYNEQFF; CDR3nt: TGCAGTGCGCTGGCTCGTACCTCCTACAATGAGCAGTTCTTC
len: 14; d_gene: .; v_gene: TRBV6-5; abundance: .; j_gene: TRBJ2-1; CDR3aa: CASSYSGLRNEQFF; CDR3nt: TGTGCCAGCAGTTACTCAGGACTTCGCAATGAGCAGTTCTTC
len: 15; d_gene: TRBD1; v_gene: TRBV5-1; abundance: .; j_gene: TRBJ2-7; CDR3aa: CASSPTGMGFYEQYF; CDR3nt: TGCGCCAGCAGCCCGACAGGGATGGGATTCTACGAGCAGTACTTC
len: 19; d_gene: TRBD2; v_gene: TRBV18; abundance: many; j_gene: TRBJ2-1; CDR3aa: CASSPETSGGASTYNEQFF; CDR3nt: TGTGCCAGCTCACCAGAGACTAGCGGGGGGGCCAGCACCTACAATGAGCAGTTCTTC
len: 18; d_gene: .; v_gene: TRBV5-1; abundance: .; j_gene: TRBJ1-2; CDR3aa: CASSLARGSAGWNYGYTF; CDR3nt: TGCGCCAGCAGCTTGGCCAGGGGTTCAGCGGGATGGAACTATGGCTACACCTTC
len: 14; d_gene: .; v_gene: TRBV6-5; abundance: few; j_gene: TRBJ2-3; CDR3aa: CASRYREYTDTQYF; CDR3nt: TGTGCCAGCAGGTATAGGGAGTACACAGATACGCAGTATTTT
len: 15; d_gene: .; v_gene: TRBV5-1; abundance: .; j_gene: TRBJ2-1; CDR3aa: CASSLGAPADNEQFF; CDR3nt: TGCGCCAGCAGCTTGGGGGCCCCTGCCGACAATGAGCAGTTCTTC
len: 14; d_gene: .; v_gene: TRBV5-5; abundance: many; j_gene: TRBJ2-5; CDR3aa: CASSLTVIQETQYF; CDR3nt: TGTGCCAGCAGCTTGACAGTGATCCAAGAGACCCAGTACTTC
len: 17; d_gene: .; v_gene: TRBV20-1; abundance: many; j_gene: TRBJ1-1; CDR3aa: CSARDIHPAGRGTEAFF; CDR3nt: TGCAGTGCTAGAGATATTCATCCCGCTGGGCGAGGCACTGAAGCTTTCTTT
len: 15; d_gene: .; v_gene: TRBV20-1; abundance: many; j_gene: TRBJ2-3; CDR3aa: CSASYLLAYTDTQYF; CDR3nt: TGCAGTGCTAGTTATTTACTAGCCTACACAGATACGCAGTATTTT
len: 16; d_gene: .; v_gene: TRBV20-1; abundance: many; j_gene: TRBJ2-1; CDR3aa: CSARDRGRGFYNEQFF; CDR3nt: TGCAGTGCTAGAGACCGGGGGCGGGGGTTCTACAATGAGCAGTTCTTC
len: 14; d_gene: .; v_gene: TRBV24-1; abundance: .; j_gene: TRBJ2-1; CDR3aa: CATSAPGAEGEQFF; CDR3nt: TGTGCCACCAGTGCCCCGGGGGCCGAGGGAGAGCAGTTCTTC
len: 14; d_gene: TRBD1; v_gene: TRBV29-1; abundance: few; j_gene: TRBJ2-3; CDR3aa: CSILTGASTDTQYF; CDR3nt: TGCAGCATATTAACAGGGGCGAGCACAGATACGCAGTATTTT
len: 15; d_gene: TRBD2; v_gene: TRBV20-1; abundance: few; j_gene: TRBJ2-1; CDR3aa: CSARDFGRAYNEQFF; CDR3nt: TGCAGTGCTAGAGATTTCGGGAGGGCCTATAATGAGCAGTTCTTC
len: 15; d_gene: TRBD1; v_gene: TRBV7-6; abundance: few; j_gene: TRBJ1-6; CDR3aa: CASSLFSTGDSPLHF; CDR3nt: TGTGCCAGCAGCTTGTTCTCGACAGGGGATTCACCCCTCCACTTT
len: 12; d_gene: .; v_gene: TRBV5-6; abundance: .; j_gene: TRBJ2-1; CDR3aa: CANSWTRNEQFF; CDR3nt: TGTGCCAACAGCTGGACCCGGAATGAGCAGTTCTTC
len: 15; d_gene: TRBD1; v_gene: TRBV5-1; abundance: few; j_gene: TRBJ1-6; CDR3aa: CASSPGQGVNSPLHF; CDR3nt: TGCGCCAGCAGCCCAGGACAGGGGGTAAATTCACCCCTCCACTTT
len: 13; d_gene: TRBD2; v_gene: TRBV20-1; abundance: few; j_gene: TRBJ2-3; CDR3aa: CSVIAGATDTQYF; CDR3nt: TGCAGTGTTATCGCGGGAGCGACAGATACGCAGTATTTT
len: 18; d_gene: TRBD2; v_gene: TRBV5-6; abundance: .; j_gene: TRBJ2-1; CDR3aa: CASSRTPLTSANPHEQFF; CDR3nt: TGTGCCAGCAGCCGCACGCCTCTTACTAGCGCCAATCCCCATGAGCAGTTCTTC
len: 16; d_gene: TRBD1; v_gene: TRBV14; abundance: few; j_gene: TRBJ1-1; CDR3aa: CASSSDRGLLNTEAFF; CDR3nt: TGTGCCAGCAGCTCGGACAGGGGGTTGTTAAACACTGAAGCTTTCTTT
len: 13; d_gene: .; v_gene: TRBV18; abundance: few; j_gene: TRBJ1-2; CDR3aa: CASSPPTGPHYTF; CDR3nt: TGTGCCAGCTCACCACCTACAGGACCGCATTACACCTTC
len: 14; d_gene: .; v_gene: TRBV12-3/TRBV12-4; abundance: many; j_gene: TRBJ1-1; CDR3aa: CASSNRARATEAFF; CDR3nt: TGTGCCAGCAGTAACCGGGCCAGGGCTACTGAAGCTTTCTTT
len: 17; d_gene: TRBD1; v_gene: TRBV7-9; abundance: .; j_gene: TRBJ2-6; CDR3aa: CASSYGTGGSGANVLTF; CDR3nt: TGTGCCAGCAGCTACGGGACAGGGGGCTCTGGGGCCAACGTCCTGACTTTC
len: 15; d_gene: .; v_gene: TRBV28; abundance: many; j_gene: TRBJ1-4; CDR3aa: CASSFGSGFNEKLFF; CDR3nt: TGTGCCAGCAGTTTCGGGTCAGGGTTTAATGAAAAACTGTTTTTT
len: 14; d_gene: .; v_gene: TRBV30; abundance: .; j_gene: TRBJ2-5; CDR3aa: CAWSVWAGAGTQYF; CDR3nt: TGTGCCTGGAGTGTATGGGCGGGGGCGGGGACCCAGTACTTC
len: 15; d_gene: TRBD1; v_gene: TRBV4-1; abundance: .; j_gene: TRBJ1-2; CDR3aa: CASSHDRGRGYGYTF; CDR3nt: TGCGCCAGCAGCCACGACAGGGGGCGAGGCTATGGCTACACCTTC
len: 15; d_gene: .; v_gene: TRBV7-3; abundance: .; j_gene: TRBJ2-2; CDR3aa: CASSFGAIGDRELFF; CDR3nt: TGTGCCAGCAGCTTCGGGGCTATCGGAGACCGGGAGCTGTTTTTT
len: 17; d_gene: TRBD1; v_gene: TRBV4-2; abundance: few; j_gene: TRBJ1-1; CDR3aa: CASSQPGQGARNTEAFF; CDR3nt: TGTGCCAGCAGCCAACCGGGACAGGGGGCCAGGAACACTGAAGCTTTCTTT
len: 15; d_gene: TRBD2; v_gene: TRBV10-3; abundance: many; j_gene: TRBJ2-2; CDR3aa: CAMSPSGSNTGELFF; CDR3nt: TGTGCCATGTCCCCTAGCGGGAGCAACACCGGGGAGCTGTTTTTT
len: 16; d_gene: TRBD2; v_gene: TRBV3-1; abundance: many; j_gene: TRBJ2-1; CDR3aa: CASSRRTSGGYNEQFF; CDR3nt: TGTGCCAGCAGCCGAAGGACTAGCGGGGGGTACAATGAGCAGTTCTTC
len: 13; d_gene: .; v_gene: TRBV29-1; abundance: many; j_gene: TRBJ2-5; CDR3aa: CSVDSLSQETQYF; CDR3nt: TGCAGCGTTGACAGTCTATCCCAAGAGACCCAGTACTTC
len: 14; d_gene: .; v_gene: TRBV7-2; abundance: .; j_gene: TRBJ2-7; CDR3aa: CASSFGLGSYEQYF; CDR3nt: TGTGCCAGCAGCTTCGGTTTAGGAAGCTACGAGCAGTACTTC
len: 11; d_gene: .; v_gene: TRBV20-1; abundance: .; j_gene: TRBJ1-2; CDR3aa: CSARDGYGYTF; CDR3nt: TGCAGTGCCCGGGACGGCTATGGCTACACCTTC
len: 15; d_gene: .; v_gene: TRBV29-1; abundance: .; j_gene: TRBJ2-6; CDR3aa: CSAVYGGLGANVLTF; CDR3nt: TGCAGCGCCGTGTATGGGGGGCTCGGGGCCAACGTCCTGACTTTC
len: 15; d_gene: .; v_gene: TRBV5-1; abundance: few; j_gene: TRBJ2-1; CDR3aa: CASSRGRAFYNEQFF; CDR3nt: TGCGCCAGCAGTCGGGGCCGTGCCTTTTACAATGAGCAGTTCTTC
len: 15; d_gene: .; v_gene: TRBV5-1; abundance: .; j_gene: TRBJ1-6; CDR3aa: CASSLAETGYSPLHF; CDR3nt: TGCGCCAGCAGCTTGGCCGAGACAGGTTATTCACCCCTCCACTTT
len: 14; d_gene: TRBD1; v_gene: TRBV4-2; abundance: many; j_gene: TRBJ1-5; CDR3aa: CASSQQGAEQPQHF; CDR3nt: TGTGCCAGCAGCCAACAGGGGGCAGAACAGCCCCAGCATTTT
len: 17; d_gene: TRBD2; v_gene: TRBV20-1; abundance: many; j_gene: TRBJ2-1; CDR3aa: CSARFRAGGPSYNEQFF; CDR3nt: TGCAGTGCTAGGTTTAGAGCGGGGGGGCCGTCCTACAATGAGCAGTTCTTC
len: 14; d_gene: .; v_gene: TRBV2; abundance: many; j_gene: TRBJ1-4; CDR3aa: CASILETVEGKLFF; CDR3nt: TGTGCCAGCATTCTGGAGACTGTAGAGGGAAAACTGTTTTTT
len: 15; d_gene: .; v_gene: TRBV29-1; abundance: few; j_gene: TRBJ2-7; CDR3aa: CSVVLMTGLRYEQYF; CDR3nt: TGCAGCGTTGTCTTAATGACCGGGCTAAGATACGAGCAGTACTTC
len: 18; d_gene: TRBD2; v_gene: TRBV9; abundance: many; j_gene: TRBJ2-3; CDR3aa: CASSVVAGGAIGTDTQYF; CDR3nt: TGTGCCAGCAGCGTAGTAGCGGGGGGAGCTATCGGCACAGATACGCAGTATTTT
len: 15; d_gene: TRBD2; v_gene: TRBV7-2; abundance: few; j_gene: TRBJ2-3; CDR3aa: CASSTVAGSRDTQYF; CDR3nt: TGTGCCAGCAGCACCGTAGCGGGGAGTAGGGATACGCAGTATTTT
len: 16; d_gene: TRBD2; v_gene: TRBV4-2; abundance: few; j_gene: TRBJ2-3; CDR3aa: CASSPRLADSTDTQYF; CDR3nt: TGTGCCAGCAGCCCCCGGCTAGCGGATAGCACAGATACGCAGTATTTT
len: 15; d_gene: TRBD2; v_gene: TRBV9; abundance: few; j_gene: TRBJ2-7; CDR3aa: CASSGGTSGLYEQYF; CDR3nt: TGTGCCAGCAGCGGTGGGACTAGCGGATTGTACGAGCAGTACTTC
len: 14; d_gene: .; v_gene: TRBV6-1; abundance: many; j_gene: TRBJ1-5; CDR3aa: CASSEGPSNQPQHF; CDR3nt: TGTGCCAGCAGTGAAGGACCGAGCAATCAGCCCCAGCATTTT
len: 16; d_gene: .; v_gene: TRBV19; abundance: many; j_gene: TRBJ1-3; CDR3aa: CATPRHRLYSGNTIYF; CDR3nt: TGTGCCACCCCCAGGCATCGCCTGTACTCTGGAAACACCATATATTTT
len: 12; d_gene: .; v_gene: TRBV7-2; abundance: many; j_gene: TRBJ2-5; CDR3aa: CASSLLWETQYF; CDR3nt: TGTGCCAGCAGCTTACTTTGGGAGACCCAGTACTTC
len: 15; d_gene: TRBD2; v_gene: TRBV7-9; abundance: many; j_gene: TRBJ2-5; CDR3aa: CASSLDGRYQETQYF; CDR3nt: TGTGCCAGCAGCCTAGACGGGAGGTACCAAGAGACCCAGTACTTC
len: 16; d_gene: TRBD1; v_gene: TRBV28; abundance: few; j_gene: TRBJ2-4; CDR3aa: CASSTTGQGGGNIQYF; CDR3nt: TGTGCCAGCAGTACGACGGGACAGGGAGGAGGGAACATTCAGTACTTC
len: 14; d_gene: .; v_gene: TRBV6-5; abundance: .; j_gene: TRBJ2-2; CDR3aa: CASRTTGNTGELFF; CDR3nt: TGTGCCAGCAGAACGACGGGTAACACCGGGGAGCTGTTTTTT
len: 16; d_gene: TRBD2; v_gene: TRBV20-1; abundance: .; j_gene: TRBJ2-1; CDR3aa: CSASGRTSGAYNDQFF; CDR3nt: TGCAGTGCCTCCGGCCGGACTAGCGGGGCCTACAATGACCAGTTCTTC
len: 13; d_gene: .; v_gene: TRBV20-1; abundance: .; j_gene: TRBJ1-2; CDR3aa: CSARSTGGIGYTF; CDR3nt: TGCAGTGCTAGATCTACCGGGGGTATTGGCTACACCTTC
len: 15; d_gene: TRBD1; v_gene: TRBV7-2; abundance: few; j_gene: TRBJ2-7; CDR3aa: CASSYLDRRSYEQYF; CDR3nt: TGTGCCAGCAGCTACCTGGACAGGCGCTCCTACGAGCAGTACTTC
len: 14; d_gene: .; v_gene: TRBV7-8; abundance: many; j_gene: TRBJ2-3; CDR3aa: CASSLPAGTDTQYF; CDR3nt: TGTGCCAGCAGCTTACCGGCGGGCACAGATACGCAGTATTTT